This T cell receptor (beta chain) emerged from a study of blood T cell repertoires in COVID-19. Background on the study: Samples of COVID-19 (acute and convalescent) were obtained from the United States, Italy and Spain.

Method: immunoSEQ multiplex PCR; TCRdb's copy keeps in-frame clones and lacks some. The repertoire holds some 200,000 clones, with more than 65% as singletons. Germline V CDR1 and CDR2: MDHEN, SYDVKM. There are 16 residues in the CDR3. J lost 4 bases, V lost 6 bases, and 14 bases had no gene match. Sequencing was done on a sample of PBMCs or T cells enriched from blood (not recorded which). The receptor was derived from a man aged 40-49 years who had recovered from COVID-19. The J gene is TRBJ1-1, the V gene TRBV28; 7 bases are shared with TRBD1. In DNA form, the CDR3 reads TGTGCCAGCAGGGCCGCAGATCGGACAGGACCCACTGAAGCTTTCTTT. This translates into CASRAADRTGPTEAFF.